One sample yielded the 15 T cell receptor beta chains listed below, sequenced in a study of post-analysis software for immune sequencing data (dated by TCRdb to between 2014 and 2017). No antigen has been identified for these receptors. The library was built by means of PCR. The data were produced on an Illumina HiSeq 2500. To reduce PCR and sequencing biases, unique molecular identifiers were incorporated into the TCR beta cDNA libraries. TCRdb reanalyzed the raw reads on its own, using fastp at Q25 for trimming and MiXCR for clone calling, and kept in-frame beta chains. Entries are consolidated by CDR3 protein sequence, retaining the most common genes and DNA. The sample table lists around 710,000 distinct CDR3 sequences, roughly 46% of them with a count of one. Roughly 5% of the sample lies in the top ten. The paper as a whole reports these results and caveats: Patients showed significantly higher frequencies than controls for five TRBV segments, among them TRBV5-6, TRBV5-1 and TRBV20-1.

Sample: blood. The receptor source for this set is a girl aged 5-17 years with multiple sclerosis.

The genes are TRBV7-9 and TRBJ1-2; 9 positions match TRBD1. The germline gives CDR1 SEHNR, CDR2 FQNEAQ (reference sequence). The length of the CDR3 is 14 residues. V lost 8 bases to trimming and J lost 2 bases; unmatched junction nucleotides: 6. CDR3 sequence (DNA): TGTGCCAGCCCTCCCGGACAGGGGAACTATGGCTACACCTTC. It encodes CASPPGQGNYGYTF.

This chain joins TRBV6-2 or TRBV6-3 and TRBJ2-7; D remains ambiguous. The V end lost 6 bases, the J end lost 7 bases, and 22 bases lay between the germline ends. Germline V gene lookup returns CDR1 MNHEY and CDR2 SVGEGT. The CDR3 consists of 15 residues. The CDR3 DNA reads TGTGCCAGCAGCCCCGGTTGGGTTAGCTACAATGAGCAGTACTTC. Translation gives CASSPGWVSYNEQYF.

The chain couples TRBV7-8 to TRBJ2-7; D is perhaps TRBD1 (6 bases). V was shortened by 5 bases and J by 4 bases, with 15 bases between the two germline ends. The CDR3 runs 14 residues. Germline CDR1 reads SGHVS; CDR2 reads FQNEAQ. The CDR3 reads CASSRRGQVYEQYF. As DNA, the CDR3 is TGTGCCAGCAGCCGCAGGGGCCAAGTGTACGAGCAGTACTTC.

V gene TRBV13 combines with J gene TRBJ2-1; TRBD1 agrees at 9 bases. With V trimmed by 5 bases and J by 8 bases, 10 bases remained unmatched. The germline V gene encodes CDR1 PRHDT and CDR2 FYEKMQ (reference sequence). There are 15 residues in the CDR3. Written as DNA, the CDR3 is TGTGCCAGCAGCGCCGCCGGGACAGGGAGCGATGAGCAGTTCTTC. Encoded protein: CASSAAGTGSDEQFF.

A few counts support this clonotype. The chain has TRBV20-1 and TRBJ2-1; the D gene is possibly TRBD2 (6 bases). The V and J ends lost 6 bases and 1 base respectively, with 16 bases between them. The CDR3 covers 15 residues. CDR1 is DFQATT, CDR2 SNEGSKA, per germline (reference sequence). CDR3 sequence reads: CSASKPGLSYNEQFF. The CDR3 nucleotides are TGCAGTGCAAGCAAGCCGGGACTTTCCTACAATGAGCAGTTCTTC.

The J gene is TRBJ2-7, the V gene TRBV6-2 or TRBV6-3; a weak D match, TRBD2 (5 bases). The CDR3 length is 14 residues. The germline CDR1 and CDR2 sequences are MNHEY and SVGEGT. V lost 1 base and J 7 bases, leaving 14 bases between the germline ends. CDR3 DNA: TGTGCCAGCAGTTACTGGGCGGGCTACAATGAGCAGTACTTC. Residues: CASSYWAGYNEQYF.

This clonotype was seen a few times. This chain connects TRBV6-1 to TRBJ2-1, with 9 bases that match TRBD2. Germline CDR1 is MNHNS and CDR2 is SASEGT. The CDR3 runs to 13 residues. After removal of 6 bases from V and 8 bases from J, the junction contained 5 bases not matched to a gene. The CDR3 bases are TGTGCCAGCAGGTTAGCGGGAGCCCATGAGCAGTTCTTC. Translation: CASRLAGAHEQFF.

The chain has TRBV10-3 and TRBJ2-6, with no clear D. The V gene lost 3 bases and the J gene lost 3 bases, with 12 bases spanning the gap. The germline CDR1 and CDR2 sequences are ENHRY and SYGVKD. There are 16 residues in the CDR3. In nucleotides, the CDR3 is TGTGCCATCAGTGACCTCCCCCGAGGTGGGGCCAACGTCCTGACTTTC. Encoded protein: CAISDLPRGGANVLTF.

Regarding this clonotype: A much larger clone is a single base away; this may be a read error. The V call is TRBV12-3 or TRBV12-4, the J call TRBJ2-7; TRBD2 matches 9 bases. This CDR3 spans 14 amino acids. CDR3 nucleotide sequence: TGTGCCGGCAGTTCCCTAGCGGGACTCCACGAGCAGTACTTC. Translation gives CAGSSLAGLHEQYF.

This chain joins TRBV11-3 and TRBJ2-3, with D uncertain. Trimming shortened V by 2 bases and J by 2 bases, and 11 bases separated the two germline ends. The CDR3 length is 15 residues. Germline CDR1 SGHNT, CDR2 YENEEA. The CDR3 loop reads CASSLQGKSTDTQYF. As DNA, the CDR3 is TGTGCCAGCAGCTTACAAGGAAAGTCCACAGATACGCAGTATTTT.

V usage is TRBV29-1 and J usage is TRBJ1-1; possible D gene TRBD1, 6 bases. This CDR3 contains 13 residues. CDR1 SQVTM and CDR2 ANQGSEA come from the germline V gene. V was clipped by 3 bases and J by 6 bases, with 14 bases between them. CDR3 in DNA: TGCAGCGTTGAGGGGGACGGGGGCCCTGAAGCTTTCTTT. Protein: CSVEGDGGPEAFF.

The gene calls are TRBV29-1 and TRBJ1-6, with 7 positions matching TRBD1. Germline lookup yields CDR1 SQVTM and CDR2 ANQGSEA. The junction had 3 bases not matched to a gene; V was cut back by 4 bases and J by 6 bases. The CDR3 is made up of 13 amino acids. The CDR3 is CSVANRGNSPLHF. CDR3 sequence (DNA): TGCAGCGTTGCCAACAGGGGTAATTCACCCCTCCACTTT.

The rearrangement links TRBV12-3 or TRBV12-4 to TRBJ1-4; D might be TRBD1 (6 bases). This CDR3 region has 12 residues. The V end was cut by 4 bases, the J end by 8 bases, with 8 bases between. In DNA form, the CDR3 reads TGTGCCAGCAGTTCAGGGGTCGAAAAACTGTTTTTT. This translates into CASSSGVEKLFF.

The V and J genes are TRBV15 and TRBJ1-4, with D unclear. CDR1 and CDR2 from the germline V gene are LNHNV and YYDKDF (reference sequence). The CDR3 contains 13 residues. Between the trimmed V and J ends, which lost 0 bases and 6 bases, there was a span of 5 bases. The CDR3 nucleotides are TGTGCCACCAGCAGAGATCCAGATGAAAAACTGTTTTTT. Translation gives CATSRDPDEKLFF.

The gene calls are TRBV3-1 and TRBJ2-1; tentatively, D is TRBD2 (6 bases). Looked up from germline, CDR1 is LGHDT and CDR2 is YNNKEL (reference sequence). The V gene lost 4 bases and the J gene lost 3 bases, with 16 bases spanning the gap. CDR3 size: 16 residues. CDR3 sequence (DNA): TGTGCCAGCAGCCCAACCCAGACTAGTATCTACAATGAGCAGTTCTTC. Protein product: CASSPTQTSIYNEQFF.